Below are 15 T cell receptor beta chains sequenced from a single sample in a study of blood T cells in healthy people across ages. A second about 7 to 11 cycle PCR used barcoded and J-beta primers. TCRdb re-derived calls from the 5' RACE reads in MiXCR, one entry per CDR3 protein. The sample carries just under 900,000 distinct CDR3 sequences, 29% recorded once. The source material was blood. The receptors were gathered from a woman at least 80 years old in good health.

To note about this clonotype: A much larger clone lies a single base off, so this may be a read error. The chain uses TRBV7-2 and TRBJ2-1; the D gene is possibly TRBD2 (5 bases). Germline values: CDR1 SGHTA, CDR2 FQGNSA. The CDR3 covers 15 residues. DNA for the CDR3: TGTGCCAGCAGCGTAGTGGGGAGCTCCCACAATGAGCAGTTCTTC. This translates into CASSVVGSSHNEQFF.

In this sample, this clonotype turned up many times. The V and J genes are TRBV7-2 and TRBJ1-2, with 7 bases aligning to TRBD1. Germline V CDR1 and CDR2: SGHTA, FQGNSA. J lost 1 base, V lost 5 bases, and 10 bases had no gene match. This CDR3 has 16 amino acids. The CDR3 reads CASSPQGVRLNYGYTF. DNA of the CDR3: TGTGCCAGCAGCCCGCAGGGGGTTCGGCTTAACTATGGCTACACCTTC.

This clonotype came up once. Sequence at one end of the junction differs from germline and may be a read error. V is TRBV7-2 and J is TRBJ2-1; 7 bases agree with TRBD2. This CDR3 contains 20 residues. Per germline, CDR1 SGHTA and CDR2 FQGNSA. The CDR3 sequence: CASSAPEGAGGGSSYSEQFF. The CDR3 DNA reads as TGTGCCAGCAGCGCACCTGAGGGTGCGGGCGGGGGAAGCTCCTACAGTGAGCAGTTCTTC.

Only a few counts were recorded for this clonotype. The chain couples TRBV7-2 to TRBJ2-2, with D unresolved. Trimming took 5 bases from V and 6 from J, leaving 7 bases between them. Germline CDR1 is SGHTA and CDR2 is FQGNSA. The CDR3 totals 12 residues. Here the CDR3 DNA reads TGTGCCAGCAGCCCGACCGCCGGGGAGCTGTTTTTT. As protein: CASSPTAGELFF.

This clonotype was seen a few times. This chain joins TRBV20-1 and TRBJ1-1; tentatively, D is TRBD1 (6 bases). CDR1 and CDR2 from the germline V gene are DFQATT and SNEGSKA (reference sequence). This CDR3 spans 13 amino acids. The CDR3 is CRGSAGDDAVAFF. The CDR3 DNA sequence: TGCAGAGGCTCGGCAGGGGATGACGCTGTGGCTTTCTTT.

This chain links TRBV5-6 with TRBJ2-1; TRBD2 agrees at 12 bases. Germline CDR1 SGHDT, CDR2 YYEEEE. CDR3 size: 19 residues. J lost 0 bases, V lost 2 bases, and 9 bases had no gene match. The DNA for the CDR3 is TGTGCCAGCAGCTTTGGCCTAGCGGGAGGGGTAAACTCCTACAATGAGCAGTTCTTC. Translation gives CASSFGLAGGVNSYNEQFF.

This clonotype was detected many times. The gene calls are TRBV5-4 and TRBJ1-2; D not certain. The CDR3 spans 15 residues. Germline-derived CDR1 and CDR2 are SGHNT and YYREEE (reference sequence). V lost 0 bases and J 4 bases, leaving 13 bases between the germline ends. The CDR3 DNA is TGTGCCAGCAGCTTGGGGGCCGGTATGACCTATGGCTACACCTTC. It translates to CASSLGAGMTYGYTF.

Comments on this clonotype: A clone one base away is much larger, so this may be a read error. The CDR3 spells CASSLVSGSHNEQFF. DNA of the CDR3: TGTGCCAGCAGCTTGGTTAGCGGGTCCCACAATGAGCAGTTCTTC. This chain connects TRBV5-5 to TRBJ2-1, with 7 bases that match TRBD2. The CDR3 consists of 15 residues. Trimming at V came to 0 bases and at J to 5 bases, leaving 5 bases not matched to a gene. Germline CDR1 is SGHKS and CDR2 is YYEKEE (reference sequence).

About this clonotype: This sequence may be a read error, since a much larger clone differs from it by one base. The chain employs TRBV20-1 and TRBJ1-2; no firm D call. Germline assignment: CDR1 DFQATT and CDR2 SNEGSKA (reference sequence). CDR3 size: 15 residues. DNA of the CDR3: TGCAGGGCTAGAGATTTGGTCGGAAGGAACTATGGCTACACCTTC. Amino acid sequence: CRARDLVGRNYGYTF.

At least ten counts were recorded for this clonotype. The V call is TRBV27, the J call TRBJ2-5, with TRBD2 matching over 8 bases. V lost 6 bases to trimming and J lost 2 bases; unmatched junction nucleotides: 5. Germline V CDR1 and CDR2: MNHEY, SMNVEV (reference sequence). The CDR3 covers 14 residues. This CDR3 reads CASSTGGVQETQYF. CDR3 DNA sequence: TGTGCCAGCAGCACGGGGGGGGTGCAAGAGACCCAGTACTTC.

J is TRBJ1-2 and V is TRBV28, with unresolved D. The length of the CDR3 is 14 residues. Deletions cut 3 bases from V and 4 bases from J, with 12 bases between. Germline lookup yields CDR1 MDHEN and CDR2 SYDVKM. The CDR3: CASSFSGVPYGYTF. For the CDR3, the DNA is TGTGCCAGCAGTTTCTCTGGGGTCCCCTATGGCTACACCTTC.

This clonotype showed up many times. The V call is TRBV20-1, the J call TRBJ1-5; D is unclear. The germline V gene has CDR1 DFQATT and CDR2 SNEGSKA (reference sequence). This CDR3 spans 14 amino acids. V lost 6 bases and J lost 0, with 12 bases in between. The CDR3: CSAPIPYSNQPQHF. DNA of the CDR3: TGCAGTGCCCCGATCCCCTATAGCAATCAGCCCCAGCATTTT.

This clonotype was seen at least ten times. The rearrangement links TRBV5-1 to TRBJ2-4; possible D gene TRBD2, 5 bases. Between the trimmed V and J ends, which lost 4 bases and 5 bases, there was a span of 10 bases. Germline-derived CDR1 and CDR2 are SGHRS and YFSETQ. The CDR3 totals 13 residues. The CDR3 DNA sequence: TGCGCCAGCAGCACTGGACTGGAAAACATTCAGTACTTC. Residues: CASSTGLENIQYF.

In its sample, this clonotype was seen many times. The chain has TRBV4-2 and TRBJ1-2; maybe TRBD1 (5 bases). CDR1 is LGHNA, CDR2 YNFKEQ, per germline. V lost 4 bases and J lost 6, with 18 bases in between. The CDR3 length is 15 residues. The CDR3 here is CASSRSSRGLDGYTF. In nucleotides, the CDR3 is TGTGCCAGCAGCCGTAGCTCTAGGGGTTTAGATGGCTACACCTTC.

V gene TRBV3-1 combines with J gene TRBJ1-2; 7 nucleotides match TRBD1. J was trimmed by 4 bases and V by 4 bases; bases with no gene match: 6. Germline lookup yields CDR1 LGHDT and CDR2 YNNKEL (reference sequence). There are 14 residues in the CDR3. The CDR3 DNA reads TGTGCCAGCAGCCCATCGGGACAGTCCTATGGCTACACCTTC. This codes for CASSPSGQSYGYTF.